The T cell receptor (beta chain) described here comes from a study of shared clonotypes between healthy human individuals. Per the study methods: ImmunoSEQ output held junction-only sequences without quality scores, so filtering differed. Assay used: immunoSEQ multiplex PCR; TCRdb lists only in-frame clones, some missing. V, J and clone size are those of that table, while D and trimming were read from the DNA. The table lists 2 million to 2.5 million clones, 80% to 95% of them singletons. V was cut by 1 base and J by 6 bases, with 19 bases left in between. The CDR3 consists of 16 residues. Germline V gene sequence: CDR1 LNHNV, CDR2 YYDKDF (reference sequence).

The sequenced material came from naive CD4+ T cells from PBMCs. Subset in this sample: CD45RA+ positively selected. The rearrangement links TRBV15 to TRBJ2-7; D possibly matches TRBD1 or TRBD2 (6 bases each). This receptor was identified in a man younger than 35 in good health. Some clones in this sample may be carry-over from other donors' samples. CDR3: CATSRGGAVSGSEQYF. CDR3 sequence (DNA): TGTGCCACCAGCAGAGGGGGGGCTGTGTCGGGGAGCGAGCAGTACTTC.